The present entry profiles one TCR beta chain with its context. The data stem from a study of control samples from healthy donors and cancer patients. Germline V lookup: CDR1 SEHNR, CDR2 FQNEAQ (reference sequence). V gave up 2 bases and J gave up 1 base, with 9 bases separating them. The CDR3 is 15 amino acids. The repertoire was sequenced with immunoSEQ multiplex PCR; TCRdb's copy has only in-frame clones and lacks some. The table includes about 170,000 clones, around 93% detected once. V is TRBV7-9 and J is TRBJ1-5; D is unclear. This TCR was recovered from a woman aged 55-70 years in good health. The sample was blood. The CDR3 spells CASSLLGGSNQPQHF. CDR3 coding DNA: TGTGCCAGCAGCTTATTAGGAGGGAGCAATCAGCCCCAGCATTTT.